Described below is a single TCR beta chain sequence and its context. No antigen is known for it. J gave up 5 bases and V 7 bases, and 13 bases lay outside the gene matches. Germline V gene lookup returns CDR1 SGHTA and CDR2 FQGNSA. This CDR3 is built from 16 residues. This PCR relied on a set of 60 Vbeta primers and 13 Jbeta primers. The repertoire was sequenced with immunoSEQ multiplex PCR; TCRdb's copy has only in-frame clones and lacks some. The top ten clones hold around 15% of a sample with about 76,000 clones, over 60% of them seen once. The source of the sample is a study of cytomegalovirus exposure and HLA in healthy donors. Study-wide findings and caveats: Per a later analysis, roughly 17,000 TCR beta sequences showed association with HLA alleles at 0.05 false discovery rate. Researchers reported that a few CMV-associated chains were confirmed in vitro as CMV antigen-specific.

The specimen was PBMCs. The receptor comes from a woman aged 35 to 49 in good health and CMV-seropositive. The chain has TRBV7-2 and TRBJ2-3, with 9 positions matching TRBD2. The DNA for the CDR3 is TGTGCCAGCACCTCTCGAAGGCGGGGGGGCAGAGATACGCAGTATTTT. Amino acid sequence: CASTSRRRGGRDTQYF.